This T cell receptor beta chain appears in the sequencing data of a study of T cells expressing NK-cell markers. Overall study: Just one sequenced donor of eight was HCMV-seronegative, while seven were seropositive. Broader study findings: It is unclear if expanded NKG2C-expressing clones target HCMV antigens.

Comments on this clonotype: Its antigen is undetermined.

This CDR3 comprises 14 residues. The V gene's germline CDR1 is SGHDN and CDR2 FVKESK. TCRdb re-analyzed the 5' RACE reads; it lists each CDR3 protein once, without DNA. The repertoire table contains over 350,000 distinct CDR3 sequences. V and J are TRBV14 and TRBJ2-2. Sequenced sample: blood T cells: a sorted CD56 or NKG2C T cell subset, CD4+ or CD8+ T cells, or bulk PBMC T cells (not recorded which). The TCR comes from a woman aged 45-65 years in good health. The CDR3: CASRDGPHTGELFF.